This T cell receptor (beta chain) was captured in a study of T-cell memory formation after mild COVID-19. Study context: The two donors had largely donor-specific TCR clusters.

Study-level results: Pre-infection memory held some responding clones, suggesting pre-existing cross-reactive T cells responded.

TCR alpha and TCR beta cDNA libraries carrying sample barcodes and UMIs were produced by 5'RACE using constant-segment primers. TCRdb redid the calling of the 5' RACE reads with MiXCR, one entry per CDR3 protein. The sample yields approximately 190,000 distinct CDR3 sequences, 18% seen once. This clonotype was recorded a few times. Its antigen is as yet unknown. The specimen sequenced was PBMCs or a T cell subset sorted from them (not recorded which). This TCR was recovered from an adult woman who had mild COVID-19 (a few samples of this study predate the infection). Cell type and time point are not known.

CDR3 protein: CASSFYDEQYF. As DNA, the CDR3 is TGTGCCAGCAGCTTTTACGACGAGCAGTACTTC. J is TRBJ2-7 and V is TRBV7-9, with D unresolved. Per the germline V gene, CDR1 is SEHNR and CDR2 is FQNEAQ (reference sequence). CDR3 length equals 11 residues. Trimming took 3 bases from V and 5 from J, leaving 5 bases between them.